This paragraph covers one TCR beta chain sequence. CDR3 length equals 15 residues. Assay used: immunoSEQ multiplex PCR; TCRdb lists only in-frame clones, some missing. The sample contains some 85,000 clones, roughly 96% of which appear only once. This entry belongs to a study of technical replicates of blood from several donors. This sequence was found in a human donor in good health. The V call is TRBV21-1, the J call TRBJ1-1; TRBD1, as called in the table, went unchecked against the DNA. TRBV21-1 corresponds to a pseudogene. Specimen: T cells isolated from PBMCs. The CDR3 loop reads CASSPEGGKFTEAFF. Here the CDR3 DNA reads TGTGCCAGCAGCCCCGAAGGGGGCAAGTTCACTGAAGCTTTCTTT.